This T cell receptor beta chain was profiled in a study of T cell responses to AZD1222 COVID-19 vaccine. Study results and caveats: Elevations in Spike-specific TCR breadth and depth followed administration of two AZD1222 doses. Close to half of spike-specific TCRs reportedly recognize unmutated variant regions. Donor demographics were predominantly white British with a female majority; clonal diversity may be underestimated.

The data were produced by immunoSEQ multiplex PCR, yet TCRdb's version contains in-frame clones alone and is incomplete. This table holds around 170,000 clones, roughly 91% found once. The CDR3 length is 16 residues. Germline values: CDR1 MNHNS, CDR2 SASEGT. Deletions cut 0 bases from V and 4 bases from J, with 15 bases between. This clone was seen more than once but under ten times. No antigen is known for it. This receptor was obtained from an adult in good health. The chain uses TRBV6-1 and TRBJ1-2; D may be TRBD1 (5 bases). The material was peripheral blood, obtained on day 0 of AZD1222 vaccination. CDR3 sequence reads: CASSEAMTVGGYGYTF. DNA of the CDR3: TGTGCCAGCAGTGAAGCCATGACAGTGGGTGGCTATGGCTACACCTTC.